This T cell receptor beta chain was sequenced in a study of T cells after yellow fever vaccination. Whole-study results and caveats: The CD4 and CD8 compartments had a small share of their clonotypes in common.

Making TCR cDNA involved 5'RACE template switching, which added UMIs and a universal primer site. TCRdb used MiXCR to reprocess the 5' RACE reads, holding one entry per CDR3 protein. The sample lists about 300,000 distinct CDR3 sequences; around 7.3% were seen once. This clonotype was found a few times. Its antigen is as yet unknown. Trimming shortened V by 1 base and J by 6 bases, and 11 bases separated the two germline ends. Germline-derived CDR1 and CDR2 are SGHRS and YFSETQ. CDR3 length: 15 amino acids. The input for sequencing was PBMCs, taken around 45 days after the first yellow fever vaccination. The clonotype was recovered from a man in his late teens or twenties who received the YFV17D yellow fever vaccine. The chain carries TRBV5-1 and TRBJ1-6; perhaps TRBD1 as D (6 bases). DNA for the CDR3: TGCGCCAGCAGCTTGTGGGGGGCTAGTAATTCACCCCTCCACTTT. Protein product: CASSLWGASNSPLHF.